The sequence of this T cell receptor beta chain was determined in a study of shared clonotypes between healthy human individuals. Clones were sequenced by immunoSEQ multiplex PCR, and TCRdb holds only the in-frame ones, with some missing. The sample lists 2 million to 2.5 million clones, around 95% occurring once. This CDR3 region has 17 residues. CDR1 and CDR2 from the germline V gene are SGHAT and FQNNGV. Trimming stripped 5 bases from V and 0 bases from J, with 17 bases between. The chain recombines TRBV11-2 with TRBJ2-1, with D possibly matching TRBD1 (5 bases). The TCR originated in a man aged 18-30 years in good health. The sequencing input was naive CD4+ T cells sorted from blood. Sample subset: CD45RA+ positively selected. The CDR3 DNA is TGTGCCAGCAGCCCGGAGCAGGGTGCGAGCTCCTACAATGAGCAGTTCTTC. It is translated as CASSPEQGASSYNEQFF.